This TCR beta chain originates from a study of blood T cell repertoires in COVID-19. Losses at the gene ends were 5 bases for V and 4 bases for J; bases not matched to a gene: 9. CDR3 length equals 16 residues. Germline V CDR1 and CDR2: SGHTA, FQGNSA. The data were produced by immunoSEQ multiplex PCR, yet TCRdb's version contains in-frame clones alone and is incomplete. The sample contains about 34,000 clones, around 84% of which appear only once. The V and J genes are TRBV7-2 and TRBJ1-5; 9 bases map to TRBD1. The source material was peripheral blood. The TCR was taken from a human donor with acute or convalescent COVID-19. The donor label of this sample is uncertain. CDR3 sequence: CASSQQGQGWNQPQHF. In DNA, the CDR3 is TGTGCCAGCAGCCAACAGGGACAGGGATGGAATCAGCCCCAGCATTTT.